A selection of T cell receptor beta chains follows, all from one sample in a study of PD-1 blockade in mismatch repair-deficient tumors. Here immunoSEQ multiplex PCR was the method, and the copy in TCRdb shows in-frame clones only, minus some. The sample holds some 130,000 clones; roughly 86% are singletons and the top ten take roughly 10%. The sample was peripheral blood, taken just under 74 weeks after starting pembrolizumab. These receptors all come from an adult with mismatch repair-deficient cancer. Each CDR3 is given with its conserved first and last residue. Clone size appears in some rows only: once, few, many, or a class for an expanded clone.

v_gene | abundance | CDR3aa
TRBV6-1 | - | CASSEDTNRDYGYTF
TRBV7-8 | - | CASSASGSGGGDSYEQYF
TRBV6-1 | few | CASESTSGSQETQYF
TRBV10-3 | - | CAISGLPANYGYTF
TRBV4-3 | - | CASSQETNGAYEQYF
TRBV5-5 | - | CASSLVGTSGYNEQFF
TRBV4-1 | - | CASSQREGSYEQYF
TRBV7-8 | - | CASSLGQGVPYGYTF
TRBV7-9 | - | CASSAQGLTLGGEQFF
TRBV13 | - | CASSLSTGIYEQYF
TRBV19 | - | CASSPREGRTSYEQYF
TRBV9 | once | CASSVGTGSYNEQFF
TRBV19 | - | CASSTPANEQFF
TRBV2 | - | CASKTGAYEQYF
TRBV2 | once | CASSDPNSYEQYF
TRBV29-1 | - | CSVEGGGELFF
TRBV10-1 | - | CASSESALAGGGPYNEQFF
TRBV30 | - | CAWSDTRGGEYEQYF
TRBV4-1 | - | CASSPTGVPTEAFF
TRBV5-4 | - | CASSLRRVVDNEQFF
TRBV11-2 | - | CASSLFEPNEQFF
TRBV29-1 | - | CSVDDVGLAPDNEQFF
TRBV19 | - | CASSIGDHTDTQYF
TRBV25-1 | - | CASSALLGQHQETQYF
TRBV7-9 | - | CASNIPSDVVNYGYTF
TRBV27 | - | CASSLGLAGDTQYF
TRBV7-8 | - | CASSWLSGSYNEQFF
TRBV30 | - | CAWSKSSFLNEQFF
TRBV7-9 | - | CASSSAVAREQYF
TRBV28 | - | CASWGDRGTEAFF
TRBV6-6 | - | CASMIRENQPQHF
TRBV6-4 | few | CASSVGGSSGANVLTF
TRBV5-1 | once | CASSLGDTQYF